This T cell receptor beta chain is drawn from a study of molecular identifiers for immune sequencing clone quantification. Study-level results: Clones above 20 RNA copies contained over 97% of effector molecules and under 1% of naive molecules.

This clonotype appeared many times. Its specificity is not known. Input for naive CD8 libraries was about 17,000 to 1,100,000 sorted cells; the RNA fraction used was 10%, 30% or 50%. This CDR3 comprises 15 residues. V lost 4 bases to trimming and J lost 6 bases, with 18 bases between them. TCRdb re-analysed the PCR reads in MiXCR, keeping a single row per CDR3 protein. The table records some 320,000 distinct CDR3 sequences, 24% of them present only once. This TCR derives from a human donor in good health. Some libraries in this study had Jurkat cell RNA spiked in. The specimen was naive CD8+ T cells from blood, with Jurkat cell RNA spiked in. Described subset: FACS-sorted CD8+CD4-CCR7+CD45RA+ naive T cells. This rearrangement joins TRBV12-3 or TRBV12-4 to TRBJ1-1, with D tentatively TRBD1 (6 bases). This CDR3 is CASSSPTGLEAEAFF. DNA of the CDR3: TGTGCCAGCAGTTCCCCTACAGGGCTCGAAGCTGAAGCTTTCTTT.